One sample yielded the 2 T cell receptor beta chains listed below, sequenced in a study of blood T cell repertoires in COVID-19. Profiled with immunoSEQ multiplex PCR; TCRdb holds only in-frame clones, not every one. In the table there are about 250,000 clones, 70% to 80% of which are singletons. Specimen: peripheral blood. The receptors here all came from a woman aged 80 or over with acute or convalescent COVID-19.

This clone was detected a few times. The gene calls are TRBV18 and TRBJ2-1; TRBD2 aligns across 9 bases. Looked up from germline, CDR1 is KGHSH and CDR2 is LQKENI. CDR3 length: 16 amino acids. Germline trimming cut 3 bases from V and 7 bases from J; bases unmatched to any gene: 10. The CDR3: CASSPTLAGVVNEQFF. As DNA, the CDR3 is TGTGCCAGCTCACCGACTTTAGCGGGAGTAGTGAATGAGCAGTTCTTC.

J is TRBJ2-2 and V is TRBV30; D is perhaps TRBD2 (6 bases). CDR3 size: 12 residues. The germline V gene encodes CDR1 GTSNPN and CDR2 SVGIG (reference sequence). Trimming shortened V by 8 bases and J by 9 bases, and 16 bases separated the two germline ends. Here the CDR3 reads CAIMRDARELFF. The CDR3 nucleotides read TGTGCCATTATGCGGGATGCGCGGGAGCTGTTTTTT.